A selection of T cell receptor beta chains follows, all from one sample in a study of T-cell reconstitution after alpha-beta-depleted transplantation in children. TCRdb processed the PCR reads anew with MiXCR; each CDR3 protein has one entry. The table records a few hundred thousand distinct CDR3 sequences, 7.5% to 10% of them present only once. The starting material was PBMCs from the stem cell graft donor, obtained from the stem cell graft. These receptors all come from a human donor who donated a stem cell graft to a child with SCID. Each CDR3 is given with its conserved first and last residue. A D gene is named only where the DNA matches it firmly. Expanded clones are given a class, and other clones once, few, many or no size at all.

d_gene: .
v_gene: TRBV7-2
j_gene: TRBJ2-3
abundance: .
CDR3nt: TGTGCCAGCAGCCCGCGGAGAGGGCGGGGCTTAAAAACAGATACGCAGTATTTT
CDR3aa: CASSPRRGRGLKTDTQYF

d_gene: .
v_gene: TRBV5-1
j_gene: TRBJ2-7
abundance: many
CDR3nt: TGCGCCAGCAGCCCCCGACAGTCCTCTTACCCATCCTACGAGCAGTACTTC
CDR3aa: CASSPRQSSYPSYEQYF

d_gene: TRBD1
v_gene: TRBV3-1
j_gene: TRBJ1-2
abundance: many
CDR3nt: TGTGCCAGCAGCCAAGGGGACAGGGCCCTAAACTATGGCTACACCTTC
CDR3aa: CASSQGDRALNYGYTF

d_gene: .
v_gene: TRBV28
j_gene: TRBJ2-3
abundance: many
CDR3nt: TGTGCCAGCAGCCCCGGGGCCTTCACAGATACGCAGTATTTT
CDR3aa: CASSPGAFTDTQYF

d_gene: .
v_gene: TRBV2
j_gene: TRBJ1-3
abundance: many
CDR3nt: TGTGCCAGCCACTCAGGCTTCTCTGGAAACACCATATATTTT
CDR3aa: CASHSGFSGNTIYF

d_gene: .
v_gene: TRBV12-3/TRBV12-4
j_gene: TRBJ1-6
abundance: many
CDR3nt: TGTGCCAGCGACGAACGGGGTCAGGGATCACCCCTCCACTTT
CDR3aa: CASDERGQGSPLHF

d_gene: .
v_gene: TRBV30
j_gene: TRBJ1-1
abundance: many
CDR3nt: TGTGCCTGGATTAAAGGACACCGCATGAACACTGAAGCTTTCTTT
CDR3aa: CAWIKGHRMNTEAFF

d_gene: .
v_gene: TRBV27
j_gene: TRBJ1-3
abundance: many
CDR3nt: TGTGCCAGCAGAACCCAGGCGTCCTCTGGAAACACCATATATTTT
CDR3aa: CASRTQASSGNTIYF

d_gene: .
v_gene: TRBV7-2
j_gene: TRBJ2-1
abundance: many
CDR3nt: TGTGCCAGCAGCCTCCGCCCAGCGGCCTACAATGAGCAGTTCTTC
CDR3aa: CASSLRPAAYNEQFF

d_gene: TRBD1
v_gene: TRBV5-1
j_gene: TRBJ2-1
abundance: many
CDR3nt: TGCGCCAGCAGCTCCGGGACAGGGGGGTATGAGCAGTTCTTC
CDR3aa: CASSSGTGGYEQFF

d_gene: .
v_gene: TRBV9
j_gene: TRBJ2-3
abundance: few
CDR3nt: TGTGCCAGCAGCGACCACAGGGTTGATACGCAGTATTTT
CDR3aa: CASSDHRVDTQYF

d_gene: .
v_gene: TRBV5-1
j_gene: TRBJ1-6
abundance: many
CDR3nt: TGCGCCAGCAGCCCCGAAGTTGATTCACCCCTCCACTTT
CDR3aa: CASSPEVDSPLHF

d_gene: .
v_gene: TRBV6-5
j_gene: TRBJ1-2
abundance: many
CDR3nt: TGTGCCAGCAGTTACGGGCAGGGAAAGAACTTCTATGGCTACACCTTC
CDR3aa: CASSYGQGKNFYGYTF